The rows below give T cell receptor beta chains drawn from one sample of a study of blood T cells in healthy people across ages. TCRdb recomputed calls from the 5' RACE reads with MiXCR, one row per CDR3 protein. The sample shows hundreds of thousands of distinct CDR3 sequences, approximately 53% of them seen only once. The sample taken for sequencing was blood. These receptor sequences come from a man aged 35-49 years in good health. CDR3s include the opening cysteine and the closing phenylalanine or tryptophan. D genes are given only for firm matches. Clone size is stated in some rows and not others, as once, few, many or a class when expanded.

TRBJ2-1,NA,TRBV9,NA,CASSVFGGETNEQFF,TGTGCCAGCAGCGTATTCGGCGGGGAAACCAATGAGCAGTTCTTC
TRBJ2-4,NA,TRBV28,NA,CASSLTQGGKNIQYF,TGTGCCAGCAGTTTGACGCAAGGGGGCAAAAACATTCAGTACTTC
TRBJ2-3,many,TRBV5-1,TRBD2,CASSSSGVDTDTQYF,TGCGCCAGCAGCAGTAGCGGGGTGGACACAGATACGCAGTATTTT
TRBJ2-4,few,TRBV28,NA,CASSLWGDVPKNIQYF,TGTGCCAGCAGTTTATGGGGGGATGTGCCCAAAAACATTCAGTACTTC
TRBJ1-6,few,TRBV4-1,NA,CASSQESSYNSPLHF,TGCGCCAGCAGCCAAGAGAGCTCCTATAATTCACCCCTCCACTTT
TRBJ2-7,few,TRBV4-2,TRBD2,CASSRKLAGGDEQYF,TGTGCCAGCAGCCGCAAACTAGCGGGAGGGGACGAGCAGTACTTC
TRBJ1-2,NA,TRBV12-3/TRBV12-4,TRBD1,CASSLVRGQSYGYTF,TGTGCCAGCAGTTTGGTGAGGGGGCAGAGCTATGGCTACACCTTC
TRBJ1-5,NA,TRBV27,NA,CASSRPLQPQHF,TGTGCCAGCAGTCGCCCCCTACAGCCCCAGCATTTT
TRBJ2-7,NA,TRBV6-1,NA,CASSLPGGPHTYEQYF,TGTGCCAGCAGTTTACCCGGGGGGCCTCATACCTACGAGCAGTACTTC
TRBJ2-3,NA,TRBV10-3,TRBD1,CAISFDRGGDTQYF,TGTGCCATCAGCTTCGACAGGGGTGGAGATACGCAGTATTTT
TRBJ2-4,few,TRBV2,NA,CASSDSVAKNIQYF,TGTGCCAGCAGTGATTCCGTGGCCAAAAACATTCAGTACTTC
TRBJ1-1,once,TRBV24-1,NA,CATSDSPPGTTEAFF,TGTGCCACCAGTGATTCACCCCCGGGGACCACTGAAGCTTTCTTT
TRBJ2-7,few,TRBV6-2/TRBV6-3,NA,CASSQSRDDPGYF,TGTGCCAGCAGCCAATCCCGGGACGACCCTGGGTACTTC
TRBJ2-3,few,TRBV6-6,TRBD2,CASGKLGLASDTQYF,TGTGCCAGCGGGAAACTGGGACTAGCGTCAGATACGCAGTATTTT
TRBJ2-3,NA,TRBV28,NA,CASSKATLGGTDTQYF,TGTGCCAGCAGTAAGGCCACCTTGGGGGGCACAGATACGCAGTATTTT
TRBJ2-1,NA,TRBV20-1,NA,CSAISSRNMGYKEQFF,TGCAGTGCTATATCATCACGAAATATGGGCTACAAGGAGCAGTTCTTC
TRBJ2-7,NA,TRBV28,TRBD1,CASREETGAYEQYF,TGTGCCAGCAGGGAAGAGACAGGGGCCTACGAGCAGTACTTC
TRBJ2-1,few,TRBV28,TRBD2,CASSVTSGGLGNEQFF,TGTGCCAGCAGTGTTACTAGCGGGGGATTGGGCAATGAGCAGTTCTTC
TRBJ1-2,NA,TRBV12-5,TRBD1,CASGPQGAGSGYTF,TGTGCTAGTGGGCCGCAGGGGGCCGGTTCTGGCTACACCTTC
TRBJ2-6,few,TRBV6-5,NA,CASSYSSWGSPGANVLTF,TGTGCCAGCAGTTACTCGAGCTGGGGGTCCCCTGGGGCCAACGTCCTGACTTTC
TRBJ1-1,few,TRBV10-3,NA,CAIEGDDAEAFF,TGTGCCATCGAGGGGGATGACGCTGAAGCTTTCTTT
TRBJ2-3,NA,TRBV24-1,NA,CATSDSGRLSTDTQYF,TGTGCCACCAGTGACTCCGGGAGACTCAGCACAGATACGCAGTATTTT
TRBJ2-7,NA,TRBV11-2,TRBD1,CASSETTGFGNEQYF,TGTGCCAGCAGCGAAACGACAGGGTTTGGAAACGAGCAGTACTTC
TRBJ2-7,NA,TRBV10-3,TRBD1,CAISTTGFEQYF,TGTGCCATCAGTACGACAGGGTTCGAGCAGTACTTC
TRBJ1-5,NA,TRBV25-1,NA,CASSWGGSNQPQHF,TGTGCCAGCAGCTGGGGTGGGAGCAATCAGCCCCAGCATTTT
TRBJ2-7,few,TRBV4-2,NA,CASSHNPGQSEQYF,TGTGCCAGCAGCCACAATCCAGGACAATCCGAGCAGTACTTC
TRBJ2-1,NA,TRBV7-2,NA,CASGRTGTGTFEQFF,TGTGCCAGCGGACGAACAGGGACCGGTACGTTTGAGCAGTTCTTC
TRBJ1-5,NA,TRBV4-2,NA,CASSQGASQPQHF,TGTGCCAGCAGCCAAGGGGCGAGCCAGCCCCAGCATTTT
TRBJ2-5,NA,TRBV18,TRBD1,CASSPQDRVRFETQYF,TGTGCCAGCTCACCCCAGGACAGGGTGAGGTTTGAGACCCAGTACTTC
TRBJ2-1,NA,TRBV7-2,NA,CASSLFPGRVDEQFF,TGTGCCAGCAGCTTATTCCCGGGACGAGTCGATGAGCAGTTCTTC
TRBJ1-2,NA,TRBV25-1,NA,CASSAPGSYTF,TGTGCCAGCAGTGCCCCGGGGAGCTACACCTTC
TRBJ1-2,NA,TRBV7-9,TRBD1,CASSPQDRVPGYTF,TGTGCCAGCAGCCCCCAGGACAGGGTGCCTGGCTACACCTTC
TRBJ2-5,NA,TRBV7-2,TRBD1,CASSLVRGGEETQYF,TGTGCCAGCAGCTTAGTTAGAGGGGGCGAAGAGACCCAGTACTTC
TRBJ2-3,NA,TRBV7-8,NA,CASSFLPSDADTQYF,TGTGCCAGCAGCTTCCTCCCGTCCGATGCAGATACGCAGTATTTT
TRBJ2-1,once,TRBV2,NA,CASSVDQAKYNEQFF,TGTGCCAGCAGTGTGGATCAAGCAAAATACAATGAGCAGTTCTTC
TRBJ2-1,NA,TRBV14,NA,CASSQNFKSEQFF,TGTGCCAGCAGCCAGAACTTTAAGAGTGAGCAGTTCTTC
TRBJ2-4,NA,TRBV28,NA,CASNPTGTAKNIQYF,TGTGCCAGCAATCCGACAGGAACCGCCAAAAACATTCAGTACTTC
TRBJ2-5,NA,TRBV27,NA,CASSLSQACEQYF,TGTGCCAGCAGTTTATCGCAGGCCTGTGAGCAGTACTTC
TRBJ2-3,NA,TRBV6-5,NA,CASSRPQNTDTQYF,TGTGCCAGCTCCAGGCCACAGAACACAGATACGCAGTATTTT
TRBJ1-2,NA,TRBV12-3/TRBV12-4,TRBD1,CASRLMTGGTIAYGYTF,TGTGCCAGCAGACTTATGACAGGGGGCACGATCGCATATGGCTACACCTTC
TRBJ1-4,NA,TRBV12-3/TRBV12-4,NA,CASRLARMDEKLFF,TGTGCCAGCAGGTTGGCCAGGATGGATGAAAAACTGTTTTTT
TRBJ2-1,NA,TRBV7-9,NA,CASRQLGVSSYNEQFF,TGTGCCAGCAGACAATTGGGAGTCAGCTCCTACAATGAGCAGTTCTTC
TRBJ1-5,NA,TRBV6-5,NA,CASSYRPLGDPSNQPQHF,TGTGCCAGCAGTTACCGGCCCCTAGGGGACCCTAGCAATCAGCCCCAGCATTTT
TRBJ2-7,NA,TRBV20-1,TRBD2,CSASGRAGGGPGGEQYF,TGCAGTGCTAGTGGCCGAGCGGGAGGAGGGCCCGGGGGGGAGCAGTACTTC
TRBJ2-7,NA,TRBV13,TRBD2,CASSPPLAGVRHEQYF,TGTGCCAGCAGCCCCCCCTTAGCGGGTGTTCGTCACGAGCAGTACTTC
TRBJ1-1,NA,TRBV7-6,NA,CASSPGGQNTEAFF,TGTGCCAGCAGCCCGGGGGGACAGAACACTGAAGCTTTCTTT
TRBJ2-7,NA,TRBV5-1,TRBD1,CASSLRARQGSYEQYF,TGCGCCAGCAGCTTGCGAGCCCGACAGGGTTCCTACGAGCAGTACTTC
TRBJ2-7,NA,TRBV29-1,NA,CSVERGRGFYEQYF,TGCAGCGTTGAAAGAGGCAGGGGCTTTTACGAGCAGTACTTC
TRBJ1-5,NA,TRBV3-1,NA,CASSQCRGSQPQHF,TGTGCCAGCAGCCAATGCAGGGGAAGCCAGCCCCAGCATTTT
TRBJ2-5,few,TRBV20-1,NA,CSASSAREKTQYF,TGCAGTGCTAGTTCAGCCAGGGAAAAGACCCAGTACTTC
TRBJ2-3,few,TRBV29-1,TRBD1,CSVGGTGGWSDTQYF,TGCAGCGTTGGAGGCACAGGGGGATGGTCAGATACGCAGTATTTT
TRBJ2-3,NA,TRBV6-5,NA,CASSYSGTATDTQYF,TGTGCCAGCAGTTACTCTGGGACCGCTACAGATACGCAGTATTTT
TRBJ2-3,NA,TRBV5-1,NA,CASSFQVAVADTQYF,TGCGCCAGCAGCTTTCAGGTGGCTGTGGCAGATACGCAGTATTTT
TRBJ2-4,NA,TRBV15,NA,CATRRGEAKNIQYF,TGTGCCACCAGGAGAGGGGAGGCCAAAAACATTCAGTACTTC
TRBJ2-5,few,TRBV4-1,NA,CASSQVQLDSRETQYF,TGCGCCAGCAGCCAAGTTCAGTTGGATTCGCGGGAGACCCAGTACTTC
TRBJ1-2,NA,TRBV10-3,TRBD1,CAISLDRVNYGYTF,TGTGCCATCAGCCTAGACAGGGTCAACTATGGCTACACCTTC
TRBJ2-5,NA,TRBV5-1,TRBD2,CASSLVGREQYF,TGCGCCAGCAGCTTGGTAGGGCGGGAGCAGTACTTC
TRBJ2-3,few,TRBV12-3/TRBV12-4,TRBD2,CASGERGLASTDTQYF,TGTGCCAGCGGGGAGCGGGGGCTAGCTAGCACAGATACGCAGTATTTT
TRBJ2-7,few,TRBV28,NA,CASSLSSPREQYF,TGTGCCAGCAGTTTATCGTCTCCTCGGGAGCAGTACTTC